The 5 T cell receptor beta chains below were found in one sample sequenced in a study of naive and memory T cell subsets listed by TCRdb under 2017. Library preparation used UMI-ligation and nested PCR. Instrument on record: Illumina MiSeq. An equimolar mix of two oligonucleotides covering both TRBC1 and TRBC2 was used as the beta constant-region primer. The raw public data were reprocessed by TCRdb itself: fastp quality trimming at Q25, MiXCR clonotype calling, in-frame beta chains only. Here each entry gathers all rows of one CDR3 protein and keeps the most common genes and DNA. The sample contains some 87,000 distinct CDR3 sequences, 5.5% to 8.5% of them found a single time. The ten largest make up roughly 1.5% of the sample. The sample comprised central memory CD4+ T cells from blood. Reading the label with the study, this specimen's cell subset or site is: central memory, CD45RA- CD27+. The source is a human donor in good health.

V gene TRBV7-3 combines with J gene TRBJ2-5; tentatively, D is TRBD1 (6 bases). Trimming pared 3 bases from V and 5 bases from J, leaving 10 bases between. Germline CDR1 is SGHTA and CDR2 is FQGTGA. The CDR3 has 13 residues. CDR3 in DNA: TGTGCCAGCAGCTTTGGGGGCCTGGAGACCCAGTACTTC. Translated, it gives CASSFGGLETQYF.

This clonotype appeared many times. The chain recombines TRBV7-2 with TRBJ2-7; tentatively, D is TRBD2 (5 bases). Germline CDR1 and CDR2: SGHTA and FQGNSA. The CDR3 sequence is 12 residues long. Deletions cut 4 bases from V and 7 bases from J, with 11 bases between. The CDR3 coding sequence is TGTGCCAGCAGCTCTAGCCGGCAGGAGCAGTACTTC. It yields the protein CASSSSRQEQYF.

This clonotype has at least ten counts. The chain employs TRBV5-1 and TRBJ2-1, with D perhaps TRBD2 (5 bases). CDR1 is SGHRS, CDR2 YFSETQ, per germline. Between the trimmed V and J ends, which lost 0 bases and 0 bases, there was a span of 7 bases. This CDR3 contains 15 residues. For the CDR3, the DNA is TGCGCCAGCAGCTTGGACGGGGACTCCTACAATGAGCAGTTCTTC. Protein product: CASSLDGDSYNEQFF.

This clonotype turned up a few times. This chain joins TRBV12-3 or TRBV12-4 and TRBJ1-1, with D hard to call. The CDR3 is 13 residues long. V lost 3 bases and J 9 bases, leaving 14 bases between the germline ends. The CDR3 region is CASSLREAVKAFF. The CDR3 coding sequence is TGTGCCAGCAGTTTGCGCGAGGCAGTCAAAGCTTTCTTT.

V gene TRBV15 combines with J gene TRBJ2-6; D is ambiguous. V lost 4 bases and J 0 bases, leaving 4 bases between the germline ends. The CDR3 runs to 14 residues. Germline loops: CDR1 LNHNV, CDR2 YYDKDF (reference sequence). The CDR3 reads CATSMVSGANVLTF. The CDR3 DNA follows: TGTGCCACCAGCATGGTCTCTGGGGCCAACGTCCTGACTTTC.